One sample yielded the 25 T cell receptor beta chains listed below, sequenced in a study of blood T cell repertoires in COVID-19 (dated by TCRdb to 2018 to 2021). Receptors were amplified or captured by the immunoSEQ multiplex PCR assay. In its TCRdb copy, this immuneACCESS table keeps in-frame sequences only and misses some clones. Where compared with another copy, unresolved V genes explain less than half of these, and the others have no known cause. The sample yields around 250,000 clones; 86% were counted once. About 10% of the sample rests with the top ten. The material sequenced was peripheral blood. The receptor source for this set is a middle-aged man with active or convalescent COVID-19.

This clone was seen once. The V and J genes are TRBV20-1 and TRBJ2-5; possibly TRBD1 for D (6 bases). This CDR3 spans 13 amino acids. Germline-derived CDR1 and CDR2 are DFQATT and SNEGSKA (reference sequence). The V end was cut by 3 bases, the J end by 2 bases, with 10 bases between. The DNA for the CDR3 is TGCAGTGCTAGTCGGACAGCTCAAGAGACCCAGTACTTC. It codes for CSASRTAQETQYF.

The V call is TRBV5-1, the J call TRBJ2-5, with 8 nucleotides matching TRBD1. The length of the CDR3 is 13 residues. Germline CDR1 is SGHRS and CDR2 is YFSETQ. The junction had 1 base not matched to a gene; V was cut back by 5 bases and J by 1 base. CDR3 nucleotides: TGCGCCAGCAGAGGACAGGGCCAAGAGACCCAGTACTTC. It is translated as CASRGQGQETQYF.

The chain carries TRBV15 and TRBJ1-2; 8 bases line up with TRBD1. The CDR3 length is 14 residues. With 1 base clipped from V and 5 bases from J, the junction kept 3 bases outside the gene matches. Germline lookup yields CDR1 LNHNV and CDR2 YYDKDF (reference sequence). CDR3 DNA: TGTGCCACCAGCAGAGGGACAGGGTTGTATGGCTACACCTTC. It is translated as CATSRGTGLYGYTF.

The J gene is TRBJ2-1, the V gene TRBV29-1, with a weak D call TRBD2 (6 bases). CDR1 is SQVTM, CDR2 ANQGSEA, per germline. The V gene lost 5 bases and the J gene lost 0 bases, with 11 bases spanning the gap. The length of the CDR3 is 14 residues. CDR3 DNA: TGCAGCGTTCGGGACTTCCGCTCCTACAATGAGCAGTTCTTC. Residues: CSVRDFRSYNEQFF.

In this sample, this clone turned up a few times. V is TRBV5-1 and J is TRBJ2-5; 10 bases match TRBD2. Losses at the gene ends were 4 bases for V and 7 bases for J; bases not matched to a gene: 7. CDR1 and CDR2 (germline): SGHRS, YFSETQ. This CDR3 is 14 amino acids long. The CDR3 loop is CASSPGTSARTQYF. The CDR3 DNA reads as TGCGCCAGCAGCCCCGGGACTAGCGCAAGGACCCAGTACTTC.

This clone turned up a few times. This sequence joins TRBV5-1 and TRBJ1-5, with 7 bases fitting TRBD1. Germline V gene sequence: CDR1 SGHRS, CDR2 YFSETQ. V trimming: 3 bases; J trimming: 4 bases; junction bases outside the gene matches: 4. There are 14 residues in the CDR3. The CDR3, as DNA: TGCGCCAGCAGCTCGGGACAGAGTAATCAGCCCCAGCATTTT. Protein sequence: CASSSGQSNQPQHF.

The rearrangement links TRBV5-1 to TRBJ2-2; D possibly corresponds to TRBD2 (6 bases). Trimming took 4 bases from V and 4 from J, leaving 17 bases between them. From germline, CDR1 is SGHRS and CDR2 YFSETQ. The CDR3 totals 16 residues. CDR3 residues: CASSGPGPRGTGELFF. The CDR3 DNA reads TGCGCCAGCAGCGGACCGGGACCGCGGGGCACCGGGGAGCTGTTTTTT.

The rearrangement links TRBV5-1 to TRBJ2-1, with D possibly TRBD2 on 6 matching bases. V shed 0 bases and J shed 8 bases, with 15 bases lying between them. Germline V CDR1 and CDR2: SGHRS, YFSETQ. CDR3 size: 15 residues. The CDR3 sequence: CASSLESGLAYEQFF. CDR3 nucleotide sequence: TGCGCCAGCAGCTTGGAATCGGGACTGGCCTATGAGCAGTTCTTC.

The V gene is TRBV30, the J gene TRBJ1-5, with D uncertain. CDR3 size: 14 residues. CDR1 is GTSNPN, CDR2 SVGIG, per germline (reference sequence). V lost 5 bases and J lost 0, with 11 bases in between. The CDR3 DNA sequence: TGTGCCTGGGCCGCGGGCTCTAGCAATCAGCCCCAGCATTTT. Translated: CAWAAGSSNQPQHF. Full variable domain (outside the CDR3, taken from reference TRBV30 and TRBJ1-5): SQTIHQWPATLVQPVGSPLSLECTVEGTSNPNLYWYRQAAGRGLQLLFYSVGIGQISSEVPQNLSASRPQDRQFILSSKKLLLSDSGFYLCAWAAGSSNQPQHFGDGTRLSIL.

This clone was recorded at least ten times. The CDR3 DNA sequence: TGTGCCAGCAGCTGGGGACAGCACTCTGGAAACACCATATATTTT. Amino acids: CASSWGQHSGNTIYF. The V and J genes are TRBV7-9 and TRBJ1-3; 7 nucleotides match TRBD1. The CDR3 consists of 15 residues. CDR1 and CDR2 from the germline V gene are SEHNR and FQNEAQ (reference sequence). V gave up 4 bases and J gave up 0 bases; unmatched junction bases: 3.

The chain has TRBV14 and TRBJ2-7; 7 bases match TRBD1. The CDR3 totals 16 residues. The germline V gene encodes CDR1 SGHDN and CDR2 FVKESK. J was trimmed by 5 bases and V by 1 base; bases with no gene match: 11. The CDR3 nucleotides are TGTGCCAGCAGCCAAGCCTCAAGGGGGCCTCGGAACGAGCAGTACTTC. Translation gives CASSQASRGPRNEQYF.

V is TRBV5-1 and J is TRBJ1-1; D possibly corresponds to TRBD1 (5 bases). Germline CDR1 SGHRS, CDR2 YFSETQ. V lost 4 bases to trimming and J lost 1 base, with 11 bases between them. The CDR3 extends over 14 amino acids. CDR3 coding DNA: TGCGCCAGCAGCGCGGACACCGGGAACACTGAAGCTTTCTTT. Residues: CASSADTGNTEAFF.

This chain joins TRBV10-2 and TRBJ2-3, with 10 positions matching TRBD2. Germline loops: CDR1 WSHSY, CDR2 SAAADI. CDR3 length equals 15 residues. J lost 2 bases, V lost 5 bases, and 4 bases had no gene match. CDR3 residues: CASSRLAGDTDTQYF. CDR3 bases: TGCGCCAGCAGTAGGCTAGCGGGAGACACAGATACGCAGTATTTT.

This chain connects TRBV6-6 to TRBJ2-7, with no clear D. Germline V gives CDR1 MNHNY, CDR2 SVGAGI (reference sequence). This CDR3 region has 12 residues. The CDR3 bases are TGTGCAACGTCTAGGAGCACCTACGAGCAGTACTTC. It encodes CATSRSTYEQYF.

This chain uses TRBV5-1 with TRBJ2-1, with unresolved D. V was trimmed by 4 bases and J by 0 bases, leaving 11 bases between them. This CDR3 contains 15 residues. CDR1 SGHRS and CDR2 YFSETQ come from the germline V gene. CDR3 nucleotides: TGCGCCAGCAGCCCGACACCGAGCTCCTACAATGAGCAGTTCTTC. Protein sequence: CASSPTPSSYNEQFF.

The V and J genes are TRBV10-1 and TRBJ2-5; 7 positions agree with TRBD2. The germline V gene has CDR1 WNHNN and CDR2 SYGVQD (reference sequence). J was trimmed by 5 bases and V by 2 bases; bases with no gene match: 5. This CDR3 contains 14 residues. The CDR3, as DNA: TGCGCCAGCAGTGAGGCGGGGGAGCCGGAGACCCAGTACTTC. It encodes CASSEAGEPETQYF.

This clone was seen just once. The chain joins TRBV14 to TRBJ2-2; D call uncertain. The V gene's germline CDR1 is SGHDN and CDR2 FVKESK. Trimming removed 3 bases at V and 7 bases at J, with 21 bases between. The CDR3 runs 17 residues. The CDR3, as DNA: TGTGCCAGCAGCCATCCTCGAGCCACTCTCTTTAACGGGGAGCTGTTTTTT. Residues: CASSHPRATLFNGELFF.

J is TRBJ2-7 and V is TRBV24-1, with D tentatively TRBD1 (7 bases). Trimming stripped 7 bases from V and 3 bases from J, with 12 bases between. Germline V lookup: CDR1 KGHDR, CDR2 SFDVKD. This CDR3 spans 13 amino acids. The CDR3 DNA reads TGTGCCACCAGATTCCAGGGGGGCTACGAGCAGTACTTC. This sequence encodes CATRFQGGYEQYF.

The V call is TRBV7-6, the J call TRBJ1-5; possibly TRBD1 for D (5 bases). This CDR3 has 17 amino acids. CDR1 is SGHVS and CDR2 is FNYEAQ in the germline V gene. The V end was cut by 5 bases, the J end by 3 bases, with 20 bases between. The CDR3 sequence: CASSPRFVGAPNQPQHF. The CDR3 DNA follows: TGTGCCAGCAGCCCCAGGTTTGTAGGGGCCCCCAATCAGCCCCAGCATTTT.

This chain links TRBV18 with TRBJ1-1; the D gene is possibly TRBD1 (6 bases). Germline lookup yields CDR1 KGHSH and CDR2 LQKENI. CDR3 length: 12 residues. The germline V and J ends were trimmed by 3 bases and 7 bases, with 9 bases remaining between them. The DNA for the CDR3 is TGTGCCAGCTCACCGGAGGACAGTGAAGCTTTCTTT. It translates to CASSPEDSEAFF.

This clone was observed at least ten times. This chain connects TRBV7-2 to TRBJ2-3; D ambiguous. The ends were cut back, 1 base at V and 4 bases at J, with 9 bases in the middle. Germline V gives CDR1 SGHTA, CDR2 FQGNSA. The CDR3 consists of 14 residues. CDR3 residues: CASSLGQHADTQYF. The CDR3 nucleotides are TGTGCCAGCAGCTTAGGTCAACACGCAGATACGCAGTATTTT.

This rearrangement joins TRBV7-3 to TRBJ1-3; no clear D. V was cut by 5 bases and J by 2 bases, with 10 bases left in between. Germline CDR1 reads SGHTA; CDR2 reads FQGTGA. The CDR3 contains 14 residues. As DNA, the CDR3 is TGTGCCAGCAGCCCACCCGGGGCTGGAAACACCATATATTTT. It yields the protein CASSPPGAGNTIYF.

The chain employs TRBV9 and TRBJ2-7; 10 bases align to TRBD1. CDR3 size: 15 residues. V was clipped by 4 bases and J by 5 bases; unmatched bases: 9. Germline V gives CDR1 SGDLS, CDR2 YYNGEE. The CDR3 nucleotides are TGTGCCAGCAGCAAGACACCGGGACAGGGGAACGAGCAGTACTTC. Translated, it gives CASSKTPGQGNEQYF.

The chain has TRBV12-3 or TRBV12-4 and TRBJ2-7; a weak D match, TRBD1 (5 bases). CDR3 length: 12 residues. V was pared by 6 bases and J by 3 bases, with 9 bases between. Here the CDR3 DNA reads TGTGCCAGCAGACTTCAGGGCTACGAGCAGTACTTC. The encoded protein is CASRLQGYEQYF.

J is TRBJ2-6 and V is TRBV5-1, with D maybe TRBD2 (6 bases). Deletions cut 6 bases from V and 0 bases from J, with 10 bases between. Germline V gene lookup returns CDR1 SGHRS and CDR2 YFSETQ. This CDR3 is built from 15 residues. The CDR3 DNA follows: TGCGCCAGCAAGATCGGGGGCTCTGGGGCCAACGTCCTGACTTTC. As protein: CASKIGGSGANVLTF.